One sample yielded the 22 T cell receptor beta chains listed below, sequenced in a study of cytomegalovirus exposure and HLA in healthy donors. Both 60 Vbeta primers and 13 Jbeta primers went into the PCR. TCRdb's table, derived via immunoSEQ multiplex PCR, lists solely in-frame clones and lacks some. The sample records about 200,000 clones, roughly 77% being singletons. Sequenced: PBMCs. These receptors were collected from a man aged 35-49 years in good health and CMV-seropositive.

V usage is TRBV25-1 and J usage is TRBJ2-3; TRBD2 aligns across 9 bases. This CDR3 comprises 17 residues. From germline, CDR1 is MGHDK and CDR2 SYGVNS. J was trimmed by 3 bases and V by 1 base; bases with no gene match: 8. The CDR3: CASSESWRSGGTDTQYF. The DNA for the CDR3 is TGTGCCAGCAGTGAATCATGGCGGAGCGGGGGGACAGATACGCAGTATTTT. Full variable domain (rest looked up from reference TRBV25-1 and TRBJ2-3): EADIYQTPRYLVIGTGKKITLECSQTMGHDKMYWYQQDPGMELHLIHYSYGVNSTEKGDLSSESTVSRIRTEHFPLTLESARPSHTSQYLCASSESWRSGGTDTQYFGPGTRLTVL.

This chain uses TRBV7-5 with TRBJ1-2; the table assigns TRBD1, which was not confirmed against the DNA. TRBV7-5 is classified as a pseudogene. The CDR3 totals 16 residues. The CDR3 DNA reads as TGTGTCAGAAGCTTACCCCGCTCGGGGACAGTTTTGGGCTACCCCTTC. Translating it yields CVRSLPRSGTVLGYPF.

The gene calls are TRBV4-3 and TRBJ2-7; 10 positions agree with TRBD2. From germline, CDR1 is LGHNA and CDR2 YSLEER. Germline trimming cut 5 bases from V and 0 bases from J; bases unmatched to any gene: 4. CDR3 length: 15 amino acids. As DNA, the CDR3 is TGCGCCAGCAGCTATGGACTAGCGGACTCCTACGAGCAGTACTTC. Amino acids: CASSYGLADSYEQYF.

The chain is built from TRBV10-3 and TRBJ2-2; 10 bases are shared with TRBD2. The germline gives CDR1 ENHRY, CDR2 SYGVKD. Trimming cost V 3 bases and J 3 bases; bases outside gene matches: 4. The CDR3 runs to 16 residues. The CDR3 sequence is CAISETGLADTGELFF. The CDR3 bases are TGTGCCATCAGTGAAACAGGACTAGCGGACACCGGGGAGCTGTTTTTT.

The rearrangement uses TRBV15 and TRBJ2-5; weak D call: TRBD2 (6 bases). The DNA end is a closer match to TRBJ2-7, so the J assignment may be wrong. The CDR3 is 14 amino acids. The germline CDR1 and CDR2 sequences are LNHNV and YYDKDF (reference sequence). DNA for the CDR3: TGTGCCACCAGCAGATGGGCGGGGTGGGGCGAGCAGTACTTC. Protein sequence: CATSRWAGWGEQYF.

The rearrangement uses TRBV4-3 and TRBJ2-3; 8 nucleotides match TRBD2. Germline V CDR1 and CDR2: LGHNA, YSLEER. The CDR3 is 17 residues long. Germline trimming cut 2 bases from V and 0 bases from J; bases unmatched to any gene: 7. The CDR3, as DNA: TGCGCCAGCAGCCAATCTATGACTAGCGCTAGCACAGATACGCAGTATTTT. It translates to CASSQSMTSASTDTQYF.

The J gene is TRBJ2-5, the V gene TRBV5-1; D might be TRBD1 (5 bases). This CDR3 has 13 amino acids. CDR1 is SGHRS and CDR2 is YFSETQ in the germline V gene. The V end lost 0 bases, the J end lost 4 bases, and 7 bases lay between the germline ends. The CDR3 DNA reads TGCGCCAGCAGCTTGGAAGGGGTAGAGACCCAGTACTTC. Protein sequence: CASSLEGVETQYF.

This clone has just a few counts. V is TRBV5-4 and J is TRBJ2-1; 7 positions agree with TRBD1. Germline CDR1 SGHNT, CDR2 YYREEE (reference sequence). CDR3 length: 16 amino acids. J was trimmed by 0 bases and V by 4 bases; bases with no gene match: 7. The CDR3: CASSPGTASSYNEQFF. The CDR3 DNA reads TGTGCCAGCAGCCCCGGGACAGCGAGCTCCTACAATGAGCAGTTCTTC.

V is TRBV7-9 and J is TRBJ1-3; D is unclear. Germline V gives CDR1 SEHNR, CDR2 FQNEAQ (reference sequence). The CDR3 contains 16 residues. Trimming took off 1 base at V and 3 bases at J, with 13 bases between the two ends. CDR3 residues: CASSLDLGRYGNTIYF. The CDR3 nucleotides are TGTGCCAGCAGCTTAGATTTGGGGAGGTATGGAAACACCATATATTTT. Supplemented by reference TRBV7-9 and TRBJ1-3, the full variable domain reads DTGVSQNPRHKITKRGQNVTFRCDPISEHNRLYWYRQTLGQGPEFLTYFQNEAQLEKSRLLSDRFSAERPKGSFSTLEIQRTEQGDSAMYLCASSLDLGRYGNTIYFGEGSWLTVV.

The rearrangement joins TRBV5-1 to TRBJ1-1, with D tentatively TRBD1 (5 bases). Germline V CDR1 and CDR2: SGHRS, YFSETQ. Trimming shortened V by 1 base and J by 6 bases, and 16 bases separated the two germline ends. CDR3 length: 15 residues. DNA of the CDR3: TGCGCCAGCAGCTTGCTTCCCATAACGGGGGCTGAAGCTTTCTTT. As protein: CASSLLPITGAEAFF.

This chain uses TRBV6-1 with TRBJ2-1; weak D call: TRBD2 (5 bases). The V end was cut by 5 bases, the J end by 6 bases, with 17 bases between. The germline CDR1 and CDR2 sequences are MNHNS and SASEGT. This CDR3 contains 15 residues. CDR3 sequence reads: CASSQGLEAFNEQFF. As DNA, the CDR3 is TGTGCCAGCAGTCAAGGACTGGAAGCCTTCAATGAGCAGTTCTTC.

This rearrangement joins TRBV7-9 to TRBJ1-2, with D perhaps matching TRBD1 (6 bases). CDR1 SEHNR and CDR2 FQNEAQ come from the germline V gene (reference sequence). Trimming took 1 base from V and 8 from J, leaving 11 bases between them. This CDR3 region has 13 residues. The CDR3 protein is CASSLVQGEGYTF. DNA for the CDR3: TGTGCCAGCAGCTTAGTACAGGGCGAAGGCTACACCTTC.

The rearrangement uses TRBV29-1 and TRBJ1-1; 8 bases match TRBD1. Germline CDR1 and CDR2: SQVTM and ANQGSEA. The J segment lost 7 bases and the V segment lost 6 bases, leaving 4 bases of the junction unmatched. This CDR3 contains 11 residues. CDR3 in DNA: TGCAGCGTCAGGGGGCGAGGTGAAGCTTTCTTT. Amino acid sequence: CSVRGRGEAFF.

The chain joins TRBV19 to TRBJ2-1, with D hard to call. The V gene's germline CDR1 is LNHDA and CDR2 SQIVND (reference sequence). The CDR3 contains 12 residues. The ends were cut back, 5 bases at V and 4 bases at J, with 6 bases in the middle. DNA of the CDR3: TGTGCCAGTAGTTCCCAATACAATGAGCAGTTCTTC. Protein: CASSSQYNEQFF.

This clone was counted between two and nine times. The chain couples TRBV28 to TRBJ2-5, with D possibly being TRBD2 (5 bases). Trimming took 2 bases from V and 4 from J, leaving 14 bases between them. Germline assignment: CDR1 MDHEN and CDR2 SYDVKM. CDR3 length: 15 amino acids. CDR3 amino acids: CASSLEVGVGETQYF. The CDR3 region has the DNA TGTGCCAGCAGTTTAGAGGTGGGAGTGGGAGAGACCCAGTACTTC.

V is TRBV28 and J is TRBJ1-2; 8 bases line up with TRBD1. Germline V gene sequence: CDR1 MDHEN, CDR2 SYDVKM. The CDR3 is made up of 16 amino acids. The V and J ends lost 3 bases and 8 bases, in that order; junction bases with no gene match: 14. In nucleotides, the CDR3 is TGTGCCAGCAGTTTTTCATCAGGGGGCTCCTTATGGGGCTACACCTTC. The encoded protein is CASSFSSGGSLWGYTF.

The V and J genes are TRBV14 and TRBJ2-7, with TRBD1 matching over 7 bases. The CDR3 covers 14 residues. CDR1 and CDR2 (germline): SGHDN, FVKESK. With 2 bases clipped from V and 4 bases from J, the junction kept 5 bases outside the gene matches. CDR3 DNA: TGTGCCAGCAGCCAAACCGAGACAGGGTACGAGCAGTACTTC. Amino acids: CASSQTETGYEQYF.

The rearrangement joins TRBV5-1 to TRBJ2-1; 14 bases are shared with TRBD2. The germline gives CDR1 SGHRS, CDR2 YFSETQ. This CDR3 contains 16 residues. J was trimmed by 8 bases and V by 3 bases; bases with no gene match: 7. DNA of the CDR3: TGCGCCAGCAGCTCTGCCGGGACTAGCGGGAGTCATGAGCAGTTCTTC. The encoded protein is CASSSAGTSGSHEQFF.

The rearrangement links TRBV5-4 to TRBJ2-7; 9 bases align to TRBD2. Germline CDR1 reads SGHNT; CDR2 reads YYREEE (reference sequence). The ends lost 1 base at V and 2 bases at J; junction bases unmatched: 4. The CDR3 has 15 amino acids. The CDR3, as DNA: TGTGCCAGCAGCTTGAGACTAGCGGCAACCTACGAGCAGTACTTC. It codes for CASSLRLAATYEQYF.

With regard to this clone: An end of the junction does not agree with germline; a read error may underlie this. The chain has TRBV5-5 and TRBJ2-3; 12 bases match TRBD2. This CDR3 is built from 18 residues. Germline CDR1 reads SGHKS; CDR2 reads YYEKEE (reference sequence). CDR3 nucleotides: TGCGCCAGCAGCCAACAGACTAGCGGGAGATTGTCGGCAGATACGCAGTATTTT. Translating gives CASSQQTSGRLSADTQYF.

This chain connects TRBV10-2 to TRBJ2-3; no reliable D call. The V gene lost 3 bases and the J gene lost 0 bases, with 4 bases spanning the gap. Looked up from germline, CDR1 is WSHSY and CDR2 is SAAADI. The CDR3 totals 13 residues. This CDR3 is CASSDPSTDTQYF. In DNA form, the CDR3 reads TGCGCCAGCAGTGACCCTAGCACAGATACGCAGTATTTT.

The V and J genes are TRBV4-1 and TRBJ1-5, with TRBD1 as a possible D gene (6 bases). This CDR3 has 17 amino acids. V lost 2 bases and J 2 bases, leaving 16 bases between the germline ends. Germline V gene data show CDR1 as MGHRA and CDR2 as YSYEKL. CDR3 bases: TGCGCCAGCAGCCAATACCCGGGGGGGCGCGGCAATCAGCCCCAGCATTTT. Protein: CASSQYPGGRGNQPQHF.